One and the same sample provided the 24 T cell receptor beta chains below, sequenced in a study of identical twins (dated by TCRdb to the mid-2010s). Receptors were amplified or captured by 5' RACE. Sequencing took place on an Illumina HiSeq 2000. TCRdb reran the public reads through fastp at Q25 and MiXCR, keeping productive beta chains. Rows matching on CDR3 protein sequence are summarized as one entry with the most common DNA and genes. Across this sample there are some 630,000 distinct CDR3 sequences, with just over 7% seen only once. Of the sample, roughly 1.6% falls within the top ten clones. Another study also made use of these data, one on yellow fever vaccine responses in identical twins.

The sequencing sample was made of PBMCs. Receptors were obtained from a woman between 18 and 29 years old in good health.

The chain couples TRBV5-5 to TRBJ2-2, with TRBD1 identical over 12 bases. Germline-derived CDR1 and CDR2 are SGHKS and YYEKEE (reference sequence). The V segment lost 4 bases and the J segment 7 bases; nucleotides outside the gene matches: 8. CDR3 size: 16 residues. In nucleotides, the CDR3 is TGTGCCAGCAGCCAGGGACAGGGGGCCCTAAGCGGGGAGCTGTTTTTT. Its protein is CASSQGQGALSGELFF.

This clonotype was seen a few times. The gene calls are TRBV5-5 and TRBJ1-5, with D possibly being TRBD1 (5 bases). The CDR3 totals 15 residues. V lost 2 bases, J lost 0 bases, and 9 bases lay in between. In germline, CDR1 is SGHKS, CDR2 YYEKEE (reference sequence). The chain's CDR3 is CASSLQEYSNQPQHF. CDR3 DNA sequence: TGTGCCAGCAGCTTACAGGAGTATAGCAATCAGCCCCAGCATTTT.

This clonotype was observed a handful of times. This chain uses TRBV6-5 with TRBJ1-2; 9 bases map to TRBD1. The CDR3 is 16 amino acids. V shed 0 bases, J shed 4 bases, and the junction held 6 bases outside the gene matches. Germline values: CDR1 MNHEY, CDR2 SVGAGI. The CDR3 nucleotides are TGTGCCAGCAGTTACTCTGGGACAGGGCATCTCTATGGCTACACCTTC. This codes for CASSYSGTGHLYGYTF.

A few counts support this clonotype. The V and J genes are TRBV28 and TRBJ1-6; 10 bases agree with TRBD1. With 5 bases clipped from V and 7 bases from J, the junction kept 8 bases outside the gene matches. Germline CDR1 and CDR2: MDHEN and SYDVKM. CDR3 length: 16 residues. This CDR3 reads CASSLTTGGLNSPLHF. In DNA, the CDR3 is TGTGCCAGCAGTCTAACGACAGGGGGCCTCAATTCACCCCTCCACTTT.

The chain uses TRBV5-1 and TRBJ2-1; possible D gene TRBD2, 6 bases. The V gene lost 4 bases and the J gene lost 9 bases, with 20 bases spanning the gap. The CDR3 sequence is 15 residues long. Germline loops: CDR1 SGHRS, CDR2 YFSETQ. The CDR3 reads CASSTRVGGIIEQFF. The CDR3 DNA follows: TGCGCCAGCAGCACCCGGGTGGGAGGTATTATTGAGCAGTTCTTC. Based on the CDR3 plus reference TRBV5-1 and TRBJ2-1, the full variable domain is KAGVTQTPRYLIKTRGQQVTLSCSPISGHRSVSWYQQTPGQGLQFLFEYFSETQRNKGNFPGRFSGRQFSNSRSEMNVSTLELGDSALYLCASSTRVGGIIEQFFGPGTRLTVL.

Ten or more counts support this clonotype. This chain uses TRBV24-1 with TRBJ2-1; 7 bases align to TRBD2. The CDR3 contains 14 residues. Germline trimming cut 9 bases from V and 6 bases from J; bases unmatched to any gene: 10. Germline CDR1 and CDR2: KGHDR and SFDVKD. The CDR3 sequence is CATQPSGSVNEQFF. In nucleotides, the CDR3 is TGTGCCACCCAACCTAGCGGCTCTGTCAATGAGCAGTTCTTC.

This clonotype was recorded at least ten times. The rearrangement uses TRBV5-1 and TRBJ2-5, with 9 bases that match TRBD2. With 5 bases clipped from V and 2 bases from J, the junction kept 7 bases outside the gene matches. CDR3 length equals 15 residues. Germline V lookup: CDR1 SGHRS, CDR2 YFSETQ. The CDR3 is CASSLQRGVQETQYF. Here the CDR3 DNA reads TGCGCCAGCAGTCTCCAGCGGGGGGTTCAAGAGACCCAGTACTTC.

The rearrangement links TRBV20-1 to TRBJ2-3; 9 bases align to TRBD2. The germline CDR1 and CDR2 sequences are DFQATT and SNEGSKA (reference sequence). This CDR3 is built from 16 residues. Trimming removed 3 bases from V and 0 bases from J; junction bases left unmatched: 7. CDR3 DNA: TGCAGTGCTAGCCCCAGCGGGGGGACTAGCACAGATACGCAGTATTTT. Its protein is CSASPSGGTSTDTQYF.

This clonotype has just a few counts. This chain links TRBV20-1 with TRBJ1-3; 7 nucleotides agree with TRBD1. The trim removed 4 bases at V and 2 bases at J, leaving 5 bases unmatched. CDR3 length: 14 residues. In germline, CDR1 is DFQATT, CDR2 SNEGSKA (reference sequence). The CDR3: CSANDRDAGNTIYF. CDR3 DNA: TGCAGTGCTAACGACAGGGATGCTGGAAACACCATATATTTT.

This clonotype was recorded at least ten times. The J gene is TRBJ2-6, the V gene TRBV7-9, with D uncertain. The length of the CDR3 is 14 residues. The V gene's germline CDR1 is SEHNR and CDR2 FQNEAQ (reference sequence). V lost 2 bases and J lost 2, with 4 bases in between. This chain's CDR3 is CASSLSAGANVLTF. CDR3 nucleotides: TGTGCCAGCAGCTTATCGGCTGGGGCCAACGTCCTGACTTTC.

There are a few counts of this clonotype. The J gene is TRBJ2-7, the V gene TRBV14, with D perhaps matching TRBD1 (6 bases). The CDR3 loop spans 14 amino acids. From germline, CDR1 is SGHDN and CDR2 FVKESK. V lost 1 base and J 3 bases, leaving 10 bases between the germline ends. CDR3 nucleotides: TGTGCCAGCAGCCAAGTGGCACAGGGCTACGAGCAGTACTTC. Translated: CASSQVAQGYEQYF.

This clonotype occurred many times. The chain combines TRBV4-1 with TRBJ2-1; 7 bases are shared with TRBD2. The CDR3 covers 12 residues. Germline V CDR1 and CDR2: MGHRA, YSYEKL. The ends lost 6 bases at V and 10 bases at J; junction bases unmatched: 6. The CDR3 region has the DNA TGCGCCAGCAGGCGGGGGATGGGGGAGCAGTTCTTC. It is translated as CASRRGMGEQFF.

This clonotype appeared once. The junction departs from germline at one end; a sequencing error may be responsible. CDR3 region: CSAVLSSNYDYTF. CDR3 coding DNA: TGCAGTGCGGTTTTATCCAGCAACTATGACTACACCTTC. The rearrangement uses TRBV20-1 and TRBJ1-2; D gene uncertain. The CDR3 covers 13 residues. Germline V gene data show CDR1 as DFQATT and CDR2 as SNEGSKA (reference sequence).

This clonotype was seen a handful of times. V and J are TRBV4-1 and TRBJ2-7; D might be TRBD1 or TRBD2, each matching 5 bases. Germline values: CDR1 MGHRA, CDR2 YSYEKL. Deletions cut 1 base from V and 4 bases from J, with 14 bases between. The CDR3 has 15 residues. The CDR3, as DNA: TGCGCCAGCAGCCAAGTTCATCGGGGACCTTACGAGCAGTACGTC. It specifies CASSQVHRGPYEQYV.

This clonotype was detected a few times. V gene TRBV29-1 combines with J gene TRBJ2-1; 8 bases line up with TRBD2. The CDR3 contains 14 residues. Germline V gives CDR1 SQVTM, CDR2 ANQGSEA. J lost 6 bases, V lost 4 bases, and 8 bases had no gene match. CDR3: CSVARAGAGNEQFF. The CDR3, as DNA: TGCAGCGTTGCCCGAGCGGGAGCAGGCAATGAGCAGTTCTTC.

The table lists this clonotype with many counts. V and J are TRBV3-1 and TRBJ2-5; unclear D gene. The CDR3 loop spans 13 amino acids. The germline V gene encodes CDR1 LGHDT and CDR2 YNNKEL (reference sequence). The V gene lost 1 base and the J gene lost 12 bases, with 15 bases spanning the gap. The DNA for the CDR3 is TGTGCCAGCAGCCAAGGGCCGACCACGGCCGAGTACTTC. It yields the protein CASSQGPTTAEYF.

This clonotype was observed many times. The rearrangement links TRBV5-6 to TRBJ2-6, with D unclear. V was shortened by 3 bases and J by 0 bases, with 10 bases between the two germline ends. CDR1 and CDR2 from the germline V gene are SGHDT and YYEEEE. The CDR3 extends over 16 amino acids. The CDR3 sequence is CASSSWRDSGANVLTF. CDR3 coding DNA: TGTGCCAGCAGCTCCTGGAGAGACTCTGGGGCCAACGTCCTGACTTTC.

Ten or more counts support this clonotype. CDR3 sequence reads: CASRRDSSYNEQFF. For the CDR3, the DNA is TGTGCCAGCAGACGGGATAGCTCCTACAATGAGCAGTTCTTC. The chain couples TRBV12-3 or TRBV12-4 to TRBJ2-1, with a weak D call TRBD2 (5 bases). V was trimmed by 6 bases and J by 0 bases, leaving 9 bases between them. The CDR3 has 14 residues.

This clonotype was counted at least ten times. This chain uses TRBV7-9 with TRBJ1-1, with D tentatively TRBD1 (6 bases). The germline gives CDR1 SEHNR, CDR2 FQNEAQ (reference sequence). This CDR3 is built from 15 residues. Trimming took 2 bases from V and 3 from J, leaving 13 bases between them. CDR3 sequence: CASSLKTGQDTEAFF. The CDR3 bases are TGTGCCAGCAGCTTAAAGACAGGACAAGACACTGAAGCTTTCTTT.

Many counts were recorded for this clonotype. The chain links TRBV5-5 to TRBJ1-6; no reliable D call. CDR1 SGHKS and CDR2 YYEKEE come from the germline V gene (reference sequence). The germline V and J ends were trimmed by 2 bases and 1 base, with 7 bases remaining between them. The CDR3 runs to 15 residues. CDR3 sequence reads: CASSLGLSYNSPLHF. The CDR3 DNA is TGTGCCAGCAGCTTAGGTCTTTCCTATAATTCACCCCTCCACTTT.

The chain links TRBV10-2 to TRBJ2-3; 7 positions agree with TRBD1. The CDR3 consists of 18 residues. Germline V lookup: CDR1 WSHSY, CDR2 SAAADI. J gave up 0 bases and V 5 bases, and 14 bases lay outside the gene matches. The CDR3 loop reads CASSYRGWETASTDTQYF. CDR3 DNA sequence: TGCGCCAGCAGTTACAGGGGTTGGGAAACGGCCAGCACAGATACGCAGTATTTT.

This clonotype was recorded a few times. This chain connects TRBV4-1 to TRBJ2-1; 9 nucleotides agree with TRBD2. V trimming: 2 bases; J trimming: 8 bases; junction bases outside the gene matches: 16. Per germline, CDR1 MGHRA and CDR2 YSYEKL. The CDR3 runs to 18 residues. For the CDR3, the DNA is TGCGCCAGCAGCCAATCTCATGTGGCGGGAGGGCCGTCGTATGAGCAGTTCTTC. This sequence encodes CASSQSHVAGGPSYEQFF.

This clonotype was seen ten or more times. V gene TRBV5-1 combines with J gene TRBJ2-5; D is perhaps TRBD1 (7 bases). Germline V gene sequence: CDR1 SGHRS, CDR2 YFSETQ. There are 17 residues in the CDR3. Trimming removed 2 bases from V and 2 bases from J, with 19 bases in between. CDR3 sequence: CASSLGRRGLEQETQYF. In DNA, the CDR3 is TGCGCCAGCAGCTTAGGCAGGAGGGGGCTGGAGCAAGAGACCCAGTACTTC. The full variable domain, completed using reference TRBV5-1 and TRBJ2-5, is KAGVTQTPRYLIKTRGQQVTLSCSPISGHRSVSWYQQTPGQGLQFLFEYFSETQRNKGNFPGRFSGRQFSNSRSEMNVSTLELGDSALYLCASSLGRRGLEQETQYFGPGTRLLVL.

This clonotype was seen repeatedly, ten times or more. The chain uses TRBV5-1 and TRBJ1-1; D call uncertain. CDR3 length: 12 amino acids. Germline V lookup: CDR1 SGHRS, CDR2 YFSETQ. Trimming took off 4 bases at V and 7 bases at J, with 11 bases between the two ends. The CDR3 reads CASSPSGNEAFF. In DNA, the CDR3 is TGCGCCAGCAGCCCCTCGGGGAATGAAGCTTTCTTT.